A single sample gave rise to the 16 T cell receptor beta chains below, sequenced in a study of blood T cell repertoires in COVID-19. The repertoire was sequenced with immunoSEQ multiplex PCR; TCRdb's copy has only in-frame clones and lacks some. The sample includes about 30,000 clones, roughly 90% of them seen just once. Specimen: peripheral blood. These receptor sequences come from a man in his sixties or seventies with active or convalescent COVID-19.

V is TRBV6-1 and J is TRBJ1-1; D may be TRBD1 (5 bases). Germline lookup yields CDR1 MNHNS and CDR2 SASEGT. Trimming removed 1 base at V and 7 bases at J, with 13 bases between. The CDR3 loop spans 14 amino acids. The CDR3 sequence is CASSEGVGPFEAFF. The CDR3 DNA follows: TGTGCCAGCAGTGAAGGGGTGGGGCCCTTTGAAGCTTTCTTT.

The chain recombines TRBV7-8 with TRBJ1-5, with D tentatively TRBD1 (5 bases). Germline V gives CDR1 SGHVS, CDR2 FQNEAQ. V gave up 1 base and J gave up 0 bases, with 16 bases separating them. The CDR3 covers 18 residues. The DNA of the CDR3 is TGTGCCAGCAGCTTAGATCCTCAGGGTGCATATAGCAATCAGCCCCAGCATTTT. Protein product: CASSLDPQGAYSNQPQHF.

The chain couples TRBV7-8 to TRBJ2-1; perhaps TRBD2 as D (5 bases). Trimming took 5 bases from V and 8 from J, leaving 16 bases between them. The CDR3 extends over 14 amino acids. CDR1 and CDR2 from the germline V gene are SGHVS and FQNEAQ. In DNA, the CDR3 is TGTGCCAGCAGCGATGGCGGGTCTTACGATGAGCAGTTCTTC. Translation: CASSDGGSYDEQFF.

V gene TRBV6-2 or TRBV6-3 combines with J gene TRBJ2-5; D perhaps matches TRBD2 (6 bases). CDR1 is MNHEY, CDR2 SVGEGT, per germline. The CDR3 extends over 15 amino acids. Between the trimmed V and J ends, which lost 6 bases and 2 bases, there was a span of 16 bases. The CDR3: CASSPTGERQETQYF. CDR3 DNA sequence: TGTGCCAGCAGCCCAACGGGGGAACGTCAAGAGACCCAGTACTTC.

The chain carries TRBV27 and TRBJ2-2, with TRBD2 identical over 8 bases. There are 16 residues in the CDR3. Trimming removed 6 bases from V and 1 base from J; junction bases left unmatched: 7. Per the germline V gene, CDR1 is MNHEY and CDR2 is SMNVEV (reference sequence). CDR3 in DNA: TGTGCCAGCAGGCCCGGCGGGAGGCTGAACACCGGGGAGCTGTTTTTT. The encoded protein is CASRPGGRLNTGELFF.

The V call is TRBV2, the J call TRBJ2-1, with 11 bases matching TRBD2. Germline CDR1 and CDR2: SNHLY and FYNNEI. This CDR3 spans 16 amino acids. With V trimmed by 6 bases and J by 4 bases, 8 bases remained unmatched. The CDR3 nucleotides are TGTGCCAGCAGGAGACTAGCTAGCGGGGGGTACAATGAGCAGTTCTTC. This encodes CASRRLASGGYNEQFF.

The rearrangement links TRBV6-5 to TRBJ1-2; perhaps TRBD1 as D (5 bases). Germline CDR1 and CDR2: MNHEY and SVGAGI. The CDR3 totals 12 residues. Deletions cut 6 bases from V and 7 bases from J, with 12 bases between. The chain's CDR3 is CASSAGRGGYTF. The CDR3 DNA is TGTGCCAGCAGCGCCGGAAGGGGTGGCTACACCTTC.

The rearrangement joins TRBV18 to TRBJ1-1, with 7 bases aligning to TRBD1. The CDR3 is 14 residues long. V lost 4 bases and J lost 1; bases outside the gene matches: 3. From germline, CDR1 is KGHSH and CDR2 LQKENI. The CDR3, as DNA: TGTGCCAGCTCACGAGGGACAGCGAACACTGAAGCTTTCTTT. Residues: CASSRGTANTEAFF.

Concerning this clone itself: One end of the junction varies from germline; a read error may be responsible. The chain employs TRBV6-2 or TRBV6-3 and TRBJ2-1; D gene uncertain. The germline gives CDR1 MNHEY, CDR2 SVGEGT. The CDR3 contains 12 residues. CDR3 loop: CASSLIYHEQFF. Written as DNA, the CDR3 is TGTGCCAGCAGCCTAATCTACCATGAGCAGTTCTTC.

The chain employs TRBV3-1 (or the pseudogene TRBV3-2) and TRBJ2-5; D remains unclear. Germline loops: CDR1 LGHDT, CDR2 YNNKEL (reference sequence). Trimming took 4 bases from V and 0 from J, leaving 3 bases between them. The CDR3 is made up of 12 amino acids. The CDR3 nucleotides are TGTGCCAGCAGCCTAGACCAAGAGACCCAGTACTTC. Its protein is CASSLDQETQYF.

CDR3 in DNA: TGTGCCAGCAGTTACTCGAGACAGGGGTTTTCACCCCTCCACTTT. As protein: CASSYSRQGFSPLHF. The chain uses TRBV6-5 and TRBJ1-6; 8 bases line up with TRBD1. This CDR3 has 15 residues. CDR1 and CDR2 from the germline V gene are MNHEY and SVGAGI. Trimming at V came to 0 bases and at J to 9 bases, leaving 4 bases not matched to a gene.

The V gene is TRBV23-1, the J gene TRBJ2-4; the match to TRBD2 covers 9 bases. TRBV23-1 is an ORF for which the function is uncertain. J lost 1 base, V lost 10 bases, and 8 bases had no gene match. This CDR3 has 15 residues. The CDR3: CAKLSGRVAKNIQYF. Written as DNA, the CDR3 is TGCGCCAAACTTAGCGGGAGAGTGGCCAAAAACATTCAGTACTTC.

The chain has TRBV14 and TRBJ1-5; D gene unclear. With 0 bases removed from V and 0 bases from J, the gap between germline ends came to 9 bases. The CDR3 runs 16 residues. Per germline, CDR1 SGHDN and CDR2 FVKESK. The CDR3 spells CASSQEIGYSNQPQHF. The DNA for the CDR3 is TGTGCCAGCAGCCAAGAAATCGGGTATAGCAATCAGCCCCAGCATTTT.

The chain links TRBV5-1 to TRBJ2-7; D perhaps matches TRBD2 (5 bases). Trimming pared 2 bases from V and 1 base from J, leaving 13 bases between. The germline V gene has CDR1 SGHRS and CDR2 YFSETQ. This CDR3 region has 15 residues. CDR3 in amino acids: CASSLVGVTSYEQYF. CDR3 nucleotide sequence: TGCGCCAGCAGCTTAGTCGGGGTAACATCCTACGAGCAGTACTTC.

The rearrangement uses TRBV4-2 and TRBJ2-6; D uncertain. CDR1 and CDR2 from the germline V gene are LGHNA and YNFKEQ. CDR3 length: 16 amino acids. Deletions cut 4 bases from V and 0 bases from J, with 10 bases between. Here the CDR3 DNA reads TGTGCCAGCAGCCTTAAGAGTGACTCTGGGGCCAACGTCCTGACTTTC. Translation: CASSLKSDSGANVLTF.

The gene calls are TRBV7-9 and TRBJ1-4, with D maybe TRBD1 (6 bases). This CDR3 spans 12 amino acids. V lost 5 bases, J lost 14 bases, and 15 bases lay in between. The V gene's germline CDR1 is SEHNR and CDR2 FQNEAQ (reference sequence). The chain's CDR3 is CASSGKQGSLFF. CDR3 DNA sequence: TGTGCCAGCAGCGGAAAACAGGGTTCGCTGTTTTTT.